The 22 T cell receptor beta chains given below trace back to one sample, sequenced in a study of blood T cell repertoires in COVID-19. Only in-frame clones appear in the TCRdb table, and some are missing; sequencing was by immunoSEQ multiplex PCR. This table has more than 200,000 clones, over 75% appearing once. Material: PBMCs or T cells enriched from blood (not recorded which). These TCRs come from a young man with acute COVID-19.

V and J are TRBV12-3 or TRBV12-4 and TRBJ1-2, with TRBD1 matching over 7 bases. This CDR3 contains 12 residues. V shed 6 bases and J 8 bases; nucleotides not matched to a gene: 6. The CDR3 DNA sequence: TGTGCCAGCAGCGGGGACAGTCGGGGCTACACCTTC. Protein sequence: CASSGDSRGYTF.

The chain uses TRBV29-1 and TRBJ2-7; tentative D call: TRBD2 (6 bases). The germline CDR1 and CDR2 sequences are SQVTM and ANQGSEA. This CDR3 is 13 amino acids long. The V end lost 4 bases, the J end lost 5 bases, and 15 bases lay between the germline ends. The CDR3 loop is CSVGGVGIDEQYF. The CDR3 nucleotides read TGCAGCGTTGGGGGGGTCGGGATTGACGAGCAGTACTTC.

The chain links TRBV3-1 (or the pseudogene TRBV3-2) to TRBJ1-1; perhaps TRBD1 as D (6 bases). The CDR3 consists of 13 residues. Germline CDR1 is LGHDT and CDR2 is YNNKEL (reference sequence). V was clipped by 4 bases and J by 8 bases, with 14 bases between them. CDR3 region: CASSLTSGQEAFF. CDR3 sequence (DNA): TGTGCCAGCAGCCTCACTTCGGGACAAGAAGCTTTCTTT.

The J gene is TRBJ2-7, the V gene TRBV5-1, with a tentative D call TRBD2 (6 bases). Germline CDR1 is SGHRS and CDR2 is YFSETQ. The V gene lost 0 bases and the J gene lost 6 bases, with 10 bases spanning the gap. There are 13 residues in the CDR3. The CDR3 DNA sequence: TGCGCCAGCAGCTTGGTTCGGGAGTCCGAGCAGTACTTC. This gives the protein CASSLVRESEQYF.

The CDR3 loop reads CATSGQGEGYTF. Written as DNA, the CDR3 is TGTGCCACCTCGGGGCAGGGGGAGGGCTACACCTTC. This rearrangement joins TRBV10-3 to TRBJ1-2, with 7 bases aligning to TRBD1. Trimming removed 10 bases from V and 8 bases from J; junction bases left unmatched: 10. This CDR3 contains 12 residues. Germline V gene lookup returns CDR1 ENHRY and CDR2 SYGVKD.

V gene TRBV6-5 combines with J gene TRBJ1-1, with 7 nucleotides matching TRBD1. Trimming took 6 bases from V and 1 from J; bases not matched to a gene: 5. Germline V gene sequence: CDR1 MNHEY, CDR2 SVGAGI. The CDR3 length is 14 residues. The CDR3 region is CASRPNRGNTEAFF. CDR3 in DNA: TGTGCCAGCAGACCTAACAGGGGGAACACTGAAGCTTTCTTT.

This chain joins TRBV24-1 and TRBJ2-7, with 10 bases that match TRBD2. The CDR3 extends over 21 amino acids. J was trimmed by 4 bases and V by 0 bases; bases with no gene match: 20. From germline, CDR1 is KGHDR and CDR2 SFDVKD. The CDR3 bases are TGTGCCACCAGTGATTTGCCACAGGGGGAGCGGGGGGGCCGACCGAAGTACGAGCAGTACTTC. Translation gives CATSDLPQGERGGRPKYEQYF.

The V gene is TRBV10-3, the J gene TRBJ2-3, with D unresolved. The CDR3 length is 11 residues. Trimming cost V 9 bases and J 0 bases, with 4 bases left between them. Germline V gene data show CDR1 as ENHRY and CDR2 as SYGVKD. The chain's CDR3 is CAMSSTDTQYF. The CDR3 DNA reads TGTGCCATGTCAAGCACAGATACGCAGTATTTT.

The gene calls are TRBV27 and TRBJ1-1, with 7 bases identical to TRBD1. The germline V gene encodes CDR1 MNHEY and CDR2 SMNVEV (reference sequence). The CDR3 is made up of 13 amino acids. The V segment lost 7 bases and the J segment 6 bases; nucleotides outside the gene matches: 8. The CDR3 loop reads CASTKTGAPEAFF. The CDR3 bases are TGTGCCAGCACCAAAACAGGGGCCCCTGAAGCTTTCTTT.

The genes are TRBV21-1 and TRBJ1-1. TRBV21-1 is listed as a pseudogene. The CDR3 is made up of 15 amino acids. As DNA, the CDR3 is TGTGCCAGCACCGGGAGGTGGACAGCCGAGACTGAAGCTTTCTTT. Protein sequence: CASTGRWTAETEAFF.

The V and J genes are TRBV7-2 and TRBJ2-3; 8 bases are shared with TRBD2. The CDR3 extends over 16 amino acids. Trimming took 6 bases from V and 1 from J; bases not matched to a gene: 9. The germline V gene encodes CDR1 SGHTA and CDR2 FQGNSA. CDR3 coding DNA: TGTGCCAGCAGGAGCCCAACGGGGGGGGGCACAGATACGCAGTATTTT. Amino acids: CASRSPTGGGTDTQYF.

The gene calls are TRBV6-1 and TRBJ1-6; D uncertain. The CDR3 runs 16 residues. Germline lookup yields CDR1 MNHNS and CDR2 SASEGT. Trimming took 2 bases from V and 4 from J, leaving 12 bases between them. CDR3 nucleotide sequence: TGTGCCAGCAGTGAATTGTATGGGCAGTATAATTCACCCCTCCACTTT. Translated: CASSELYGQYNSPLHF.

The chain links TRBV5-1 to TRBJ1-4; 7 positions match TRBD1. Germline values: CDR1 SGHRS, CDR2 YFSETQ. This CDR3 is 14 amino acids long. V shed 4 bases and J 7 bases; nucleotides not matched to a gene: 7. The DNA of the CDR3 is TGCGCCAGCAGCGTGGGACAGAAAGGTGAAAAACTGTTTTTT. Translated: CASSVGQKGEKLFF.

This clone was seen a single time. This sequence joins TRBV30 and TRBJ2-3, with TRBD2 identical over 7 bases. Germline CDR1 reads GTSNPN; CDR2 reads SVGIG (reference sequence). V trimming: 2 bases; J trimming: 1 base; junction bases outside the gene matches: 6. CDR3 size: 15 residues. The CDR3: CAWSRWSGGTDTQYF. In DNA form, the CDR3 reads TGTGCCTGGAGTCGATGGAGCGGGGGCACAGATACGCAGTATTTT.

The chain couples TRBV5-6 to TRBJ2-7; 13 bases fit TRBD2. The CDR3 loop spans 17 amino acids. Germline CDR1 reads SGHDT; CDR2 reads YYEEEE. The ends lost 0 bases at V and 4 bases at J; junction bases unmatched: 7. CDR3 amino acids: CASSLETSGGVLYEQYF. DNA of the CDR3: TGTGCCAGCAGCTTGGAAACTAGCGGGGGGGTTTTGTACGAGCAGTACTTC.

The chain links TRBV19 to TRBJ1-1; D is perhaps TRBD1 (6 bases). There are 14 residues in the CDR3. Trimming shortened V by 6 bases and J by 0 bases, and 11 bases separated the two germline ends. The germline gives CDR1 LNHDA, CDR2 SQIVND (reference sequence). CDR3 sequence reads: CASRSGALNTEAFF. In DNA form, the CDR3 reads TGTGCCAGTAGGTCAGGGGCCCTGAACACTGAAGCTTTCTTT.

This chain connects TRBV25-1 to TRBJ2-3; 11 bases are a match to TRBD1. The CDR3 is 13 amino acids. Germline values: CDR1 MGHDK, CDR2 SYGVNS. Losses at the gene ends were 7 bases for V and 4 bases for J; bases not matched to a gene: 1. The CDR3 bases are TGTGCCAGCACGGGACAGGGGGCAGATACGCAGTATTTT. Encoded protein: CASTGQGADTQYF.

This clone was seen a few times. CDR3 nucleotide sequence: TGTGCCAGCAGCCAAAGAGGTGGAGAGACCCAGTACTTC. This gives the protein CASSQRGGETQYF. This chain joins TRBV3-1 (or the pseudogene TRBV3-2) and TRBJ2-5; D unclear. Germline loops: CDR1 LGHDT, CDR2 YNNKEL (reference sequence). The CDR3 runs to 13 residues. Between the trimmed V and J ends, which lost 2 bases and 4 bases, there was a span of 8 bases.

The gene calls are TRBV2 and TRBJ1-5; D is perhaps TRBD1 (5 bases). V lost 6 bases and J lost 2, with 14 bases in between. Germline CDR1 is SNHLY and CDR2 is FYNNEI. This CDR3 spans 15 amino acids. The CDR3 protein is CASREDTMGNQPQHF. For the CDR3, the DNA is TGTGCCAGCAGAGAGGACACGATGGGCAATCAGCCCCAGCATTTT.

This rearrangement joins TRBV27 to TRBJ2-7, with TRBD2 matching 9 bases. This CDR3 spans 16 amino acids. V lost 0 bases, J lost 5 bases, and 8 bases stayed unmatched. Germline V gene lookup returns CDR1 MNHEY and CDR2 SMNVEV (reference sequence). CDR3 residues: CASSLSLAGGPDEQYF. The CDR3 DNA is TGTGCCAGCAGTTTATCGCTTGCGGGGGGGCCTGACGAGCAGTACTTC.

This chain connects TRBV18 to TRBJ2-7; D possibly corresponds to TRBD2 (6 bases). The CDR3 has 15 amino acids. Germline CDR1 KGHSH, CDR2 LQKENI. The V and J ends lost 1 base and 2 bases respectively, with 12 bases between them. The chain's CDR3 is CASSPRGTDPYEQYF. CDR3 DNA: TGTGCCAGCTCACCACGCGGGACGGACCCCTACGAGCAGTACTTC.

This chain uses TRBV4-2 with TRBJ2-3; D is possibly TRBD1 (5 bases). The CDR3 has 15 amino acids. Germline V lookup: CDR1 LGHNA, CDR2 YNFKEQ. The V end lost 0 bases, the J end lost 5 bases, and 12 bases lay between the germline ends. This CDR3 reads CASSQDPQTVDTQYF. DNA for the CDR3: TGTGCCAGCAGCCAAGACCCACAGACAGTAGATACGCAGTATTTT.